The T cell receptor (beta chain) under discussion was sequenced for a study of identical twins. Healthy Caucasian individuals made up all the donors. Template switching added a universal primer binding site, and final cDNA carried unique molecular identifiers. TCRdb re-called the 5' RACE reads with MiXCR, one entry per CDR3 protein. The sample lists 1.5 million to 2 million distinct CDR3 sequences; around 29% were seen once. Details on this clonotype: Its target is unknown.

Study-level points and caveats: Invariant cells of the MAIT and iNKT types might have partly distorted the zero-insertion analyses. Monozygotic twins shared more out-of-frame TCR alpha than recombination models predicted.

V dropped 9 bases and J dropped 2; count of bases not matched to a gene: 6. CDR1 and CDR2 (germline): SNHLY, FYNNEI. This CDR3 is 16 amino acids long. Material: cord blood. This sequence originates from a newborn girl in good health. This chain uses TRBV2 with TRBJ2-1, with 14 bases lining up with TRBD2. CDR3 loop: CASAGLAGAAYNEQFF. In DNA form, the CDR3 reads TGTGCCAGTGCGGGACTAGCGGGAGCGGCCTACAATGAGCAGTTCTTC.